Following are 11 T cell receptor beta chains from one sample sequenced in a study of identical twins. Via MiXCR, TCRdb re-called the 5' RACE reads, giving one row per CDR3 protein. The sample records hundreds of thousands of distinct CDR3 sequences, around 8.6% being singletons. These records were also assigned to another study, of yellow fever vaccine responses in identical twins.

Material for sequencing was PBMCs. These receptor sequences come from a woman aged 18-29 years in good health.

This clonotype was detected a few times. The CDR3 here is CASSSGTSFYEQYF. The DNA of the CDR3 is TGTGCCAGCAGCTCCGGGACATCGTTCTACGAGCAGTACTTC. The V gene is TRBV7-9, the J gene TRBJ2-7, with a possible D match to TRBD1 (6 bases). The CDR3 has 14 amino acids. Looked up from germline, CDR1 is SEHNR and CDR2 is FQNEAQ (reference sequence). V dropped 4 bases and J dropped 3 bases, with 13 bases sitting between them.

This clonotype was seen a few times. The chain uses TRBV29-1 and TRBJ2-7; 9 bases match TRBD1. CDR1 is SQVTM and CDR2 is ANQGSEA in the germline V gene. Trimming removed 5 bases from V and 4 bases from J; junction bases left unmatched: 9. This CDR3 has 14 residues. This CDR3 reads CSVCRTGVSYEQYF. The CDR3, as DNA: TGCAGCGTTTGCAGGACAGGGGTGTCATACGAGCAGTACTTC.

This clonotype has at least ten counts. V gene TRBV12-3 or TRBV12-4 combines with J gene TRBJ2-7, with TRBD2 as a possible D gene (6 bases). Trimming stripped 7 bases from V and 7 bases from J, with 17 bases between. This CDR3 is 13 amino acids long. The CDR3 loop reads CASTPLSGWEQYF. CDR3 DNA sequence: TGTGCCAGCACCCCTTTGAGCGGGTGGGAGCAGTACTTC.

The CDR3 DNA is TGTGCCAGCAGGGCTAAGGGACTTCGAAGCACAGATACGCAGTATTTT. It specifies CASRAKGLRSTDTQYF. This sequence joins TRBV12-3 or TRBV12-4 and TRBJ2-3, with D tentatively TRBD2 (6 bases). V was trimmed by 6 bases and J by 0 bases, leaving 16 bases between them. CDR3 length: 16 amino acids.

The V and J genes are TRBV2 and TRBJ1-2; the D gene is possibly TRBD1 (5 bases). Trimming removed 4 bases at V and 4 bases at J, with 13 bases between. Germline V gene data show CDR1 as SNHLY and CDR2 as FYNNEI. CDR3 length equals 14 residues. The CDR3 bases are TGTGCCAGCAGTGCGTCGCAGGGTAGCTATGGCTACACCTTC. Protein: CASSASQGSYGYTF.

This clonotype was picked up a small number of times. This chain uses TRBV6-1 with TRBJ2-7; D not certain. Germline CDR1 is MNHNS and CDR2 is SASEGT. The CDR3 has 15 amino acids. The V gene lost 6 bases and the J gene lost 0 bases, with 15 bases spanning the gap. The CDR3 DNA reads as TGTGCCAGCAGGGACCTAGACCGCGACTCCTACGAGCAGTACTTC. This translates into CASRDLDRDSYEQYF.

CDR3 loop: CATSRDRNEAFF. CDR3 nucleotides: TGTGCCACCAGCAGAGACAGAAATGAAGCTTTCTTT. The chain uses TRBV15 and TRBJ1-1; D gene ambiguous. Germline V lookup: CDR1 LNHNV, CDR2 YYDKDF (reference sequence). CDR3 length: 12 residues. Trimming left V 0 bases short and J 7 bases short, with 6 bases between.

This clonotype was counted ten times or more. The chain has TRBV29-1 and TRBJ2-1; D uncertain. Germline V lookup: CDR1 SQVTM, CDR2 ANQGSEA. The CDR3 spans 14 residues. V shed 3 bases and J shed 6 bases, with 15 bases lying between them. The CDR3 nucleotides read TGCAGCGTTGATCGTCTGACAACTCCCAATGAGCAGTTCTTC. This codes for CSVDRLTTPNEQFF.

DNA of the CDR3: TGCGCCAGCAGCTTGGACAAAGGGGGGGAGCAGTTCTTC. It specifies CASSLDKGGEQFF. This chain uses TRBV5-1 with TRBJ2-1; D assignment may be TRBD1 or TRBD2 (6 bases each). Trimming removed 0 bases at V and 10 bases at J, with 11 bases between. The CDR3 is 13 amino acids. Germline CDR1 is SGHRS and CDR2 is YFSETQ.

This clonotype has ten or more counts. The CDR3 loop is CASSRRDSSNQPQHF. CDR3 in DNA: TGTGCCAGCAGTCGCCGGGACAGTAGCAATCAGCCCCAGCATTTT. The chain uses TRBV12-3 or TRBV12-4 and TRBJ1-5; TRBD1 agrees at 7 bases. There are 15 residues in the CDR3. Losses at the gene ends were 5 bases for V and 0 bases for J; bases not matched to a gene: 4.

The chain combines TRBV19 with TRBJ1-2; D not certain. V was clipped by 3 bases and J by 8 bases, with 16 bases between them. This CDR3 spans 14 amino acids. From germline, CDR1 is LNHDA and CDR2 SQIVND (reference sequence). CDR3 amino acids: CASSIHTQGLGYTF. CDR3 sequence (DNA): TGTGCCAGTAGTATCCATACGCAAGGGCTGGGCTACACCTTC.